One T cell receptor (beta chain) is described in this entry. Its antigen is still unknown. In TCRdb, the reads were re-called with MiXCR into one record per CDR3 protein. In the table there are approximately 730,000 distinct CDR3 sequences, around a third of which are singletons. This CDR3 region has 16 residues. Germline V gene sequence: CDR1 MNHNY, CDR2 SVGAGI (reference sequence). V trimming: 2 bases; J trimming: 2 bases; junction bases outside the gene matches: 6. The sample comes from a study of T cell repertoires in cytomegalovirus infection. This receptor was obtained from a human donor in good health (CMV status not recorded). Some clones in this sample may be carry-over from other donors' samples. Sample: cultured PBMCs, taken from culture after CMV antigen stimulation. The chain combines TRBV6-6 with TRBJ1-5, with 7 bases that match TRBD1. The CDR3 sequence: CASSYGQGGGNQPQHF. The CDR3 nucleotides are TGTGCCAGCAGTTACGGGCAGGGGGGCGGCAATCAGCCCCAGCATTTT.